The source of this TCR beta chain is a study of Ad26.COV2.S vaccination and SARS-CoV-2 variants. The overall study: It was the COV1001 Ad26.COV2.S trial arm that included the donor. Participants got Ad26.COV2.S intramuscularly, once or twice 56 days apart.

Data came from immunoSEQ multiplex PCR; TCRdb stores just in-frame clones and leaves some out. The sample contains about 350,000 clones, around 89% of which appear only once. Treatment in this sample: over 15 received Ad26.COV2.S at low or high dose, single or two shots; about 5 received placebo; per-sample allocation not given. Day 63 after the first vaccine or placebo injection was the time point for sampling. In the vaccine, an Ad26 vector expressed the SARS-CoV-2 spike of the Wuhan strain. Study-wide results and caveats: Substantial response breadth was reportedly seen for spike-specific CD8+ and CD4+ T cells after vaccination.

Germline V gene lookup returns CDR1 SEHNR and CDR2 FQNEAQ (reference sequence). This CDR3 is built from 12 residues. V was clipped by 1 base and J by 10 bases, with 10 bases between them. Comments on this clone: Its antigen is as yet unknown.

The gene calls are TRBV7-9 and TRBJ1-1, with D possibly matching TRBD1 (5 bases). The specimen comprised peripheral blood, sampled in a trial of Ad26.COV2.S vaccine versus placebo. This TCR came from a person aged 18-60 years who received the Ad26.COV2.S COVID-19 vaccine or a placebo. The CDR3 region is CASSLGVGGAFF. In DNA form, the CDR3 reads TGTGCCAGCAGCTTAGGCGTCGGGGGAGCTTTCTTT.